The clone carrying this T cell receptor beta chain appeared a few times. The data are from a study of PD-L1 blockade in urothelial cancer. Study information: Blood analysis took place 3 weeks (second dose) and 6 weeks after treatment start.

What went into each PCR as a spike was synthetic TCR analog templates. TCRdb's copy holds only in-frame clones and misses some; the assay was immunoSEQ multiplex PCR. The sample includes roughly 84,000 clones, about four fifths of them seen just once. This CDR3 comprises 16 residues. The V gene end was trimmed by 4 bases and the J gene end by 2 bases; junction bases not matched to a gene: 6. Germline V lookup: CDR1 SGHRS, CDR2 YFSETQ. The chain recombines TRBV5-1 with TRBJ2-3; 11 positions agree with TRBD2. Specimen: PBMCs, collected around atezolizumab (anti-PD-L1) treatment. The TCR comes from a man aged 65 to 85 with urothelial cancer. The CDR3 nucleotides are TGCGCCAGCAGCCCGCGGACTAGCGGGCTCACAGATACGCAGTATTTT. This sequence encodes CASSPRTSGLTDTQYF. Looking up the rest from reference TRBV5-1 and TRBJ2-3 gives the full variable domain: KAGVTQTPRYLIKTRGQQVTLSCSPISGHRSVSWYQQTPGQGLQFLFEYFSETQRNKGNFPGRFSGRQFSNSRSEMNVSTLELGDSALYLCASSPRTSGLTDTQYFGPGTRLTVL.